Reported below is one T cell receptor beta chain. The antigen remains undetermined. TCRdb's copy holds only in-frame clones and misses some; the assay was immunoSEQ multiplex PCR. Of tens of thousands of clones listed, approximately 94% are singletons. V was shortened by 8 bases and J by 7 bases, with 18 bases between the two germline ends. The germline V gene encodes CDR1 LNHDA and CDR2 SQIVND (reference sequence). CDR3 size: 13 residues. The source of the sample is a study of OX40 agonist ivuxolimab in advanced cancers. About the research overall: Dose-escalation patients suffered from hepatocellular carcinoma, melanoma, renal cell or head and neck cancer. Study-level points and caveats: Clonal expansion was among the lowest in partial responders at 0.1-3.0 mg/kg, especially CD8+. Part of the nonresponder group also had normalized T-cell clonal expansion that was low.

The J gene is TRBJ2-7, the V gene TRBV19; D remains unclear. The sample in question was CD4+ or CD8+ T cells sorted from blood, obtained in a trial of the OX40 agonist ivuxolimab. This receptor was obtained from an adult with an advanced solid tumor such as melanoma, head and neck, liver or kidney cancer. The chain's CDR3 is CASSLRSDWEQYF. The CDR3 DNA sequence: TGTGCCAGTTCCCTAAGGTCGGATTGGGAGCAGTACTTC.